The T cell receptor (beta chain) described here comes from a study of cytomegalovirus exposure and HLA in healthy donors. Study background: Earlier sequencing of about 179 million T cells yielded 100 million to 140 million unique TCR beta sequences.

Trimming removed 6 bases from V and 0 bases from J, with 12 bases in between. This CDR3 spans 15 amino acids. Looked up from germline, CDR1 is MGHDK and CDR2 is SYGVNS. The PCR used 60 Vbeta and 13 Jbeta primers. Assay: immunoSEQ multiplex PCR; the TCRdb copy retains only in-frame clones and omits some. This table has over 100,000 clones, around 75% appearing once. About this clone: Its antigen is undetermined.

Study-wide findings and caveats: A later analysis showed that HLA-associated TCR beta chains had undergone more clonal expansion than equally common others.

J is TRBJ2-1 and V is TRBV25-1; maybe TRBD1 (5 bases). This receptor was obtained from a woman in her twenties or thirties in good health and CMV-seronegative. The sample consisted of PBMCs. The CDR3 here is CASRVDSSSYNEQFF. The CDR3 coding sequence is TGTGCCAGCAGGGTAGACAGTAGCTCCTACAATGAGCAGTTCTTC.